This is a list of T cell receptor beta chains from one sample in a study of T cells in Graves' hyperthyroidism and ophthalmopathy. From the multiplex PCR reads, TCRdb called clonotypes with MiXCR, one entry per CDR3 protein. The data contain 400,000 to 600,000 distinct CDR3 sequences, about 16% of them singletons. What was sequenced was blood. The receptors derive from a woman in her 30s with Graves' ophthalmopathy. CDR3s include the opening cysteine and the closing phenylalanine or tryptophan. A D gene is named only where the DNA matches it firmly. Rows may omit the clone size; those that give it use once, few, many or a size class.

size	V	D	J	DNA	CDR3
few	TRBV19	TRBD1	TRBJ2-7	TGTGCCAGTAGTATCCAGGGGGCAACCTACGAGCAGTACTTC	CASSIQGATYEQYF
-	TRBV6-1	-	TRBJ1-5	TGTGCCAGCAGTGAAGCTGCTACAGGAGGGGCGAACAATCAGCCCCAGCATTTT	CASSEAATGGANNQPQHF
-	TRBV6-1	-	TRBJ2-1	TGTGCCAGCGCGAGGCGACCACGAGGGAATGAGCAGTTCTTC	CASARRPRGNEQFF
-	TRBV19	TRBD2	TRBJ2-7	TGTGCCAGCAAGCCCCACCTCCCGACAGGACAAAGCGGGGGCGAGCAGTACTTC	CASKPHLPTGQSGGEQYF
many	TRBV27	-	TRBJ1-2	TGTGCCAGCAGTTTAAAGCCCGAGTGGAAATACTATGGCTACACCTTC	CASSLKPEWKYYGYTF
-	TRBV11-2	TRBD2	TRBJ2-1	TGTGCCAGCAGGATGGTCGGACTAGCGGGGATCAGCTCCTACAATGAGCAGTTCTTC	CASRMVGLAGISSYNEQFF
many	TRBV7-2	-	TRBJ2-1	TGTGCCAGCAGCTCATTGATAGGGGGAAACAATGAGCAGTTCTTC	CASSSLIGGNNEQFF
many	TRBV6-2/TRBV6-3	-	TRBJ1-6	TGTGCCAGCAGTTCCGACAGCCGAAATTCACCCCTCCACTTT	CASSSDSRNSPLHF
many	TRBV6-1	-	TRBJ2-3	TGTGCCAGCAGGCCCCGGGGGAGAACAGATACGCAGTATTTT	CASRPRGRTDTQYF
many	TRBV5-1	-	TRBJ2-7	TGCGCCAGCAGCGGCAGGGCATACCCCTTGAGCTCCTACGAGCAGTACTTC	CASSGRAYPLSSYEQYF
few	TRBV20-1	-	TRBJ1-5	TGCAGTGCTAGGCGAATTTATAGCAATCAGCCCCAGCATTTT	CSARRIYSNQPQHF
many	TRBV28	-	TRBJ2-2	TGTGCCAGCAGTTTACCCCCCAACACCAACGGGGAGCTGTTTTTT	CASSLPPNTNGELFF
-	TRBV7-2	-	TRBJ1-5	TGTGCCAGCAGCCGACAGATAAATAGCAATCAGCCCCAGCATTTT	CASSRQINSNQPQHF
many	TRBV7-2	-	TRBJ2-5	TGTGCCAGCAGCTTAGTTGTGGACAGTCAAGAGACCCAGTACTTC	CASSLVVDSQETQYF
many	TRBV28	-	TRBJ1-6	TGTGCCAGCAACGATCCGGGAGCCTCACCCCTCCACTTT	CASNDPGASPLHF
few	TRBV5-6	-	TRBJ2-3	TGTGCCAGCACCCCACAGTGGGGCATGGATACGCAGTATTTT	CASTPQWGMDTQYF
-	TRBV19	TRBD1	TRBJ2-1	TGTGCCAGTAGTAGGGGACAGTCGGGCAAGTTCTTC	CASSRGQSGKFF
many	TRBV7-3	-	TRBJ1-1	TGTGCCAGCAGAGAGGGACCGATGAACACTGAAGCTTTCTTT	CASREGPMNTEAFF
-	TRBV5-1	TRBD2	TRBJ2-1	TGCGCCAGCAGCTTTAGCGGGGCTAACAATGAGCAGTTCTTC	CASSFSGANNEQFF
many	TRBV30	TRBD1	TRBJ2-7	TGTGCCGGAACCCGGGACAGGGACTACGAGCAGTACTTC	CAGTRDRDYEQYF
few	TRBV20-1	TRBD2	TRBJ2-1	TGCAGTGCTAAGACTAGCGGGAGATTCCAGTTCTTC	CSAKTSGRFQFF
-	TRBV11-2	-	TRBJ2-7	TGTGCCAGCAGCTTAGCGGGAGAGCGAAACGAGCAGTACTTC	CASSLAGERNEQYF
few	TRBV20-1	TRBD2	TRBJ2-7	TGCAGTGCTAGCCTAGCGGGCGGAGCCTACGAGCAGTACTTC	CSASLAGGAYEQYF
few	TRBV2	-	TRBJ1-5	TGTGCCAGCAAATCTCAAGTGGGTCAGCCCCAGCATTTT	CASKSQVGQPQHF
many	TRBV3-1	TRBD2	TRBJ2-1	TGTGCCAGCAGCCGAGCACTAGCGGGAGATGGGAATGAGCAGTTCTTC	CASSRALAGDGNEQFF
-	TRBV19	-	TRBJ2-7	TGTGCCAGTAGCCATGGGGGCGGTTACGAGCAGTACTTC	CASSHGGGYEQYF
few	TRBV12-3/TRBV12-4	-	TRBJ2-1	TGTGCCAGCAGCCACTCGAGCTCCTACAATGAGCAGTTCTTC	CASSHSSSYNEQFF
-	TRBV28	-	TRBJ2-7	TGTGCCAGCAGTTTAAGCCTAACCTACGAGCAGTACTTC	CASSLSLTYEQYF
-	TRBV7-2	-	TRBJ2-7	TGTGCCAGCAGCTTAGACGGGGCCGCCTACGAGCAGTACTTC	CASSLDGAAYEQYF
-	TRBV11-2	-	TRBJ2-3	TGTGCCAGCAGCAACTACCCCCAGGGGACTAGCACAGATACGCAGTATTTT	CASSNYPQGTSTDTQYF
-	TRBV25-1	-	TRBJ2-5	TGTGCCAGCAGTGAAAAGGGCGGTGGAGAGACCCAGTACTTC	CASSEKGGGETQYF
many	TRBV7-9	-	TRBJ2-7	TGTGCCAGCAGCTTAGCACAGTTCCCCGTCTACGAGCAGTACTTC	CASSLAQFPVYEQYF
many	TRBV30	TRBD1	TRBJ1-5	TGTGCCTGGAGTGCCCAGGACAGGGCCAATCAGCCCCAGCATTTT	CAWSAQDRANQPQHF
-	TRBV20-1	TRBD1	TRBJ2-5	TGCAGTGCTAGCCAGGGGGTCCTTAGGGAGACCCAGTACTTC	CSASQGVLRETQYF
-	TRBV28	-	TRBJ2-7	TGTGCCAGCGGTGGCGGACCGAACTACGAGCAGTACTTC	CASGGGPNYEQYF
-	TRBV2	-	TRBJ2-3	TGTGCCAGCACGAAGGGGAGGAACACAGATACGCAGTATTTT	CASTKGRNTDTQYF
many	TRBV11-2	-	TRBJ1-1	TGTGCCAGCAGCTTAGCATTTGGGCAGAACACTGAAGCTTTCTTT	CASSLAFGQNTEAFF
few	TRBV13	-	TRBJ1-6	TGTGCCAGCAGCTTAGACAGGCGTTCACCCCTCCACTTT	CASSLDRRSPLHF
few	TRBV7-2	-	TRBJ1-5	TGTGCCAGCAGCCCTCCAGGTGCCGTCGTAAATCAGCCCCAGCATTTT	CASSPPGAVVNQPQHF
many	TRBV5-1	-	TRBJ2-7	TGCGCCAGCAGCTTGGCCTCGGTTCCTTCTGACGAGCAGTACTTC	CASSLASVPSDEQYF
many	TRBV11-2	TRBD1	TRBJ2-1	TGTGCCAGCAGCTTATTGGGCAGGGGGTCCTACAATGAGCAGTTCTTC	CASSLLGRGSYNEQFF
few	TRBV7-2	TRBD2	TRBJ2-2	TGTGCCAGCAGCTTTGGGGACTACTCCGGGGAGCTGTTTTTT	CASSFGDYSGELFF
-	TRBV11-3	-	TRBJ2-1	TGTGCCAGCAGCTTAGGATTTACCCCCCGCTACAATGAGCAGTTCTTC	CASSLGFTPRYNEQFF
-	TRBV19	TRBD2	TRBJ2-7	TGTGCCAGTAGTATCCTAGCGGGAGGCACCCACGAGCAGTACTTC	CASSILAGGTHEQYF
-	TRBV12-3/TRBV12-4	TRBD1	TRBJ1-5	TGTGCCAGCAGTTTAGCGACAGGGGCTCAGCCCCAGCATTTT	CASSLATGAQPQHF